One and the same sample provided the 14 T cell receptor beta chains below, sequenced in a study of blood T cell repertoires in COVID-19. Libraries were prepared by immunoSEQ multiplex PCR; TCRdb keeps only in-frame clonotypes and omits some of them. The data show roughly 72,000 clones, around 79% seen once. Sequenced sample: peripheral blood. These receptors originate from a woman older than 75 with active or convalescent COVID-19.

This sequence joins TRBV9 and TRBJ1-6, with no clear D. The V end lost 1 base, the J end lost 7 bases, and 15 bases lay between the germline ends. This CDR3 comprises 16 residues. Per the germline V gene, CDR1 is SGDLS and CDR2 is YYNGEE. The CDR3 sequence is CASSVSTRSVNSPLHF. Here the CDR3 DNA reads TGTGCCAGCAGCGTATCCACTCGCAGCGTAAATTCACCCCTCCACTTT. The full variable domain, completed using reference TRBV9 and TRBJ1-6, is DSGVTQTPKHLITATGQRVTLRCSPRSGDLSVYWYQQSLDQGLQFLIQYYNGEERAKGNILERFSAQQFPDLHSELNLSSLELGDSALYFCASSVSTRSVNSPLHFGNGTRLTVT.

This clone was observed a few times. The CDR3 here is CASGAGIEGDTQYF. The CDR3 DNA follows: TGCGCCAGCGGAGCCGGGATCGAGGGAGATACGCAGTATTTT. V is TRBV5-1 and J is TRBJ2-3, with D perhaps matching TRBD2 (5 bases). The germline gives CDR1 SGHRS, CDR2 YFSETQ. V lost 7 bases and J lost 5, with 17 bases in between. This CDR3 is built from 14 residues.

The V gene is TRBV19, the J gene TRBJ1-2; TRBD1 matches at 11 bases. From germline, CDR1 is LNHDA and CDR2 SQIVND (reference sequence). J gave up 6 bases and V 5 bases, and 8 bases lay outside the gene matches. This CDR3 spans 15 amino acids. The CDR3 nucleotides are TGTGCCAGTAGTGGGTGGACAGGGGGCTCGGATGGCTACACCTTC. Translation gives CASSGWTGGSDGYTF.

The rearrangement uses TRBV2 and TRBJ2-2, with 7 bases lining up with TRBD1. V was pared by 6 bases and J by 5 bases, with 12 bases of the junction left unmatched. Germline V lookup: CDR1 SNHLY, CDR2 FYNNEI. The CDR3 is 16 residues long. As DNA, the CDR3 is TGTGCCAGCAGGAGATTACCGGGACAGATGACCGGGGAGCTGTTTTTT. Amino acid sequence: CASRRLPGQMTGELFF.

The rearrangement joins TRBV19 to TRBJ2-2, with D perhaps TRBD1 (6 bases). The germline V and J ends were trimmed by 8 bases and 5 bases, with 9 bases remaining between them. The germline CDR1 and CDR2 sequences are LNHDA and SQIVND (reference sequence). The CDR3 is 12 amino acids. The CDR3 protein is CASLGGTGELFF. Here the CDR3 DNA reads TGTGCCAGTCTAGGGGGAACCGGGGAGCTGTTTTTT.

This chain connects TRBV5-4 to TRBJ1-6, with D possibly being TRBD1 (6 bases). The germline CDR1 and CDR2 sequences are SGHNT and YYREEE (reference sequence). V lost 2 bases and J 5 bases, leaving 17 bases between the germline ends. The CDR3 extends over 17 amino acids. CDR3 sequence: CASSFNRGGQNNSPLHF. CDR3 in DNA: TGTGCCAGCAGCTTTAACCGCGGCGGACAGAATAATTCACCCCTCCACTTT. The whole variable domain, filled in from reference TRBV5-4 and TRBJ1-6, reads ETGVTQSPTHLIKTRGQQVTLRCSSQSGHNTVSWYQQALGQGPQFIFQYYREEENGRGNFPPRFSGLQFPNYSSELNVNALELDDSALYLCASSFNRGGQNNSPLHFGNGTRLTVT.

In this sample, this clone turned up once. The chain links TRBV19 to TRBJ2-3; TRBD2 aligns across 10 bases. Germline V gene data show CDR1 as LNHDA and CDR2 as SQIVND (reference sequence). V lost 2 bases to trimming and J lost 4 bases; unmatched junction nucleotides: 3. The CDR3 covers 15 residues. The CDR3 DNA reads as TGTGCCAGTAGTATAAGTGGACTAGCGGCAGATACGCAGTATTTT. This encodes CASSISGLAADTQYF. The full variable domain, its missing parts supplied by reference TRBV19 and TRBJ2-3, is DGGITQSPKYLFRKEGQNVTLSCEQNLNHDAMYWYRQDPGQGLRLIYYSQIVNDFQKGDIAEGYSVSREKKESFPLTVTSAQKNPTAFYLCASSISGLAADTQYFGPGTRLTVL.

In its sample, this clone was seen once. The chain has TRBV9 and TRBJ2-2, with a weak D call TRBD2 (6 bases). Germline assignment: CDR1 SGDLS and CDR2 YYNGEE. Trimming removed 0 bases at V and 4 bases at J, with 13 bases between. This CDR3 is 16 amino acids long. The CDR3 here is CASSVGAGFLTGELFF. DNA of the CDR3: TGTGCCAGCAGCGTAGGGGCGGGGTTCCTCACCGGGGAGCTGTTTTTT.

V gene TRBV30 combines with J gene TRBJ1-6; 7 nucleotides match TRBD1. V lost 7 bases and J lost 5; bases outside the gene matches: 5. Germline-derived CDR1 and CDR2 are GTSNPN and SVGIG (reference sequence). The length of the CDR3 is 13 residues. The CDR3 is CASGTVHNSPLHF. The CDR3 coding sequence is TGTGCCTCAGGGACAGTACATAATTCACCCCTCCACTTT.

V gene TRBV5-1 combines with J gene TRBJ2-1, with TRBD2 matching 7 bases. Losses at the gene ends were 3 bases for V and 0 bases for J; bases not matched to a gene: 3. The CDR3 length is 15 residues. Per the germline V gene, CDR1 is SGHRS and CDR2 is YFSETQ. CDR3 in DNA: TGCGCCAGCAGCTACCTAGCGGACTCCTACAATGAGCAGTTCTTC. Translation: CASSYLADSYNEQFF.

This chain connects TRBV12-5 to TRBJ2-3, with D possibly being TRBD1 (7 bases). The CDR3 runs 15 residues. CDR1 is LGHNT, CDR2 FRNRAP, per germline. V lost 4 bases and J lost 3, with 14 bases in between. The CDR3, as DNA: TGTGCTAGTGGTTCCCAGACAGGGAGGACAGATACGCAGTATTTT. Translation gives CASGSQTGRTDTQYF. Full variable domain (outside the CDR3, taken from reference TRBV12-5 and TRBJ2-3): DARVTQTPRHKVTEMGQEVTMRCQPILGHNTVFWYRQTMMQGLELLAYFRNRAPLDDSGMPKDRFSAEMPDATLATLKIQPSEPRDSAVYFCASGSQTGRTDTQYFGPGTRLTVL.

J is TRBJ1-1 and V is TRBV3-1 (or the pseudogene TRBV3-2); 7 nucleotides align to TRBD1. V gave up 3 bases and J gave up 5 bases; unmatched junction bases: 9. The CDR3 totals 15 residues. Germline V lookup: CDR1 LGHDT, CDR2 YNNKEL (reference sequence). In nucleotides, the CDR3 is TGTGCCAGCAGCCAGGCACAGGGGTGGTGGACTGAAGCTTTCTTT. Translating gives CASSQAQGWWTEAFF.

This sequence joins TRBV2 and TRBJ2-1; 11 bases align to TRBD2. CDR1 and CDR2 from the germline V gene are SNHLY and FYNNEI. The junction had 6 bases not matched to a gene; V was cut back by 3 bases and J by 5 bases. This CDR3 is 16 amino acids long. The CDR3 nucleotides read TGTGCCAGCAGTGAGACGCTAGCGGGAGGTAACAATGAGCAGTTCTTC. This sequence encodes CASSETLAGGNNEQFF.

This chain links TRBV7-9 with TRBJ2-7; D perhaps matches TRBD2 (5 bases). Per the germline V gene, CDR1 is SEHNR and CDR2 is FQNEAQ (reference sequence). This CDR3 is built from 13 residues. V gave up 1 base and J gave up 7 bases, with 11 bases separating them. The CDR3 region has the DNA TGTGCCAGCAGCTTAGGAGTAGCGCGGGAGCAGTACTTC. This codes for CASSLGVAREQYF.